This TCR beta chain came from a study of type 1 regulatory T cells. Background on the study: An in vitro protocol generated T-allo10, a Tr1-enriched, alloantigen-specific CD4 T cell product. Points from the study as a whole: Compared with non-Tr1 cells, Tr1 cells showed a narrower TCR repertoire.

V was trimmed by 2 bases and J by 4 bases, leaving 11 bases between them. The CDR3 is 14 amino acids. The germline V gene encodes CDR1 SGHVS and CDR2 FNYEAQ. TCRdb reprocessed the reads via MiXCR and lists one record per CDR3 protein. Here the sample spans just under 65,000 distinct CDR3 sequences, roughly 49% being singletons. Concerning this clonotype itself: No antigen is known for it.

The sequence was obtained from a human donor in good health. V and J are TRBV7-6 and TRBJ2-5; D possibly corresponds to TRBD2 (5 bases). Source material: cultured non-Tr1 T cells, either the whole culture or a sorted T cell fraction (not recorded which). CDR3 DNA sequence: TGTGCCAGCAGCTTATTGGAGAGGGTAGAGACCCAGTACTTC. Residues: CASSLLERVETQYF.